Presented here are 29 T cell receptor beta chains from one specimen sequenced in a study of blood T cell repertoires in COVID-19. Profiled with immunoSEQ multiplex PCR; TCRdb holds only in-frame clones, not every one. The table shows approximately 350,000 clones, with about 90% occurring only once. Specimen: peripheral blood. The receptors were gathered from a woman between 65 and 79 years old with COVID-19, enrolled during active disease.

In DNA, the CDR3 is TGCGCCAGCAGCTGGGGACAGGGATACGGAAACACCATATATTTT. Its translation is CASSWGQGYGNTIYF. The chain couples TRBV5-1 to TRBJ1-3; 9 nucleotides match TRBD1. The CDR3 is 15 residues long. Trimming took 3 bases from V and 4 from J; bases not matched to a gene: 5. Germline assignment: CDR1 SGHRS and CDR2 YFSETQ.

This clone was observed once. The chain links TRBV6-2 or TRBV6-3 to TRBJ2-7, with 7 nucleotides matching TRBD1. This CDR3 contains 14 residues. Germline trimming cut 6 bases from V and 2 bases from J; bases unmatched to any gene: 7. Germline V gives CDR1 MNHEY, CDR2 SVGEGT. The CDR3 DNA is TGTGCCAGCAGCCCGGGGACAGCCACCTACGAGCAGTACTTC. Its translation: CASSPGTATYEQYF.

This chain uses TRBV27 with TRBJ2-7; tentative D call: TRBD2 (6 bases). This CDR3 region has 13 residues. V was pared by 0 bases and J by 6 bases, with 9 bases between. Germline CDR1 reads MNHEY; CDR2 reads SMNVEV (reference sequence). CDR3 in DNA: TGTGCCAGCAGTTTATCTGGCGGGACCGAGCAGTACTTC. Protein: CASSLSGGTEQYF.

This sequence joins TRBV3-1 (or the pseudogene TRBV3-2) and TRBJ2-2; D is undetermined. The V end lost 1 base, the J end lost 1 base, and 4 bases lay between the germline ends. The CDR3 extends over 14 amino acids. Germline assignment: CDR1 LGHDT and CDR2 YNNKEL (reference sequence). As DNA, the CDR3 is TGTGCCAGCAGCCAAGTACTGAACACCGGGGAGCTGTTTTTT. Protein product: CASSQVLNTGELFF.

This clone has more than one count but fewer than ten. This chain joins TRBV6-5 and TRBJ2-7, with TRBD2 identical over 11 bases. The germline CDR1 and CDR2 sequences are MNHEY and SVGAGI. V lost 4 bases to trimming and J lost 0 bases; unmatched junction nucleotides: 2. The CDR3 is 15 residues long. This CDR3 reads CASSLLAGASYEQYF. The CDR3 nucleotides read TGTGCCAGCAGTTTACTAGCGGGGGCCTCCTACGAGCAGTACTTC.

The J gene is TRBJ2-7, the V gene TRBV2, with TRBD2 as a possible D gene (5 bases). There are 14 residues in the CDR3. The V end lost 3 bases, the J end lost 4 bases, and 13 bases lay between the germline ends. Germline loops: CDR1 SNHLY, CDR2 FYNNEI. In DNA, the CDR3 is TGTGCCAGCAGTGAGTGGGCGGGTTCGTACGAGCAGTACTTC. The encoded protein is CASSEWAGSYEQYF.

This chain joins TRBV27 and TRBJ1-5; TRBD1 is a possible D gene (6 bases). V gave up 8 bases and J gave up 3 bases, with 14 bases separating them. CDR3 length: 14 amino acids. Germline V lookup: CDR1 MNHEY, CDR2 SMNVEV (reference sequence). CDR3 sequence: CASGTRGFNQPQHF. The DNA of the CDR3 is TGTGCCAGCGGCACCAGGGGTTTCAATCAGCCCCAGCATTTT.

The chain couples TRBV3-1 (or the pseudogene TRBV3-2) to TRBJ1-6; possible D gene TRBD1, 6 bases. Germline V gene data show CDR1 as LGHDT and CDR2 as YNNKEL (reference sequence). This CDR3 region has 15 residues. V lost 2 bases to trimming and J lost 7 bases, with 12 bases between them. The CDR3 protein is CASSQMVTGNSPLHF. The CDR3 nucleotides are TGTGCCAGCAGCCAAATGGTCACAGGGAATTCACCCCTCCACTTT.

J is TRBJ1-2 and V is TRBV7-9; 8 bases map to TRBD1. The CDR3 covers 14 residues. J lost 2 bases, V lost 4 bases, and 3 bases had no gene match. Germline V lookup: CDR1 SEHNR, CDR2 FQNEAQ (reference sequence). CDR3 loop: CASSSGQGNYGYTF. DNA of the CDR3: TGTGCCAGCAGCTCCGGACAGGGCAACTATGGCTACACCTTC.

J is TRBJ2-5 and V is TRBV5-6; 11 bases line up with TRBD2. CDR1 SGHDT and CDR2 YYEEEE come from the germline V gene. After removal of 6 bases from V and 3 bases from J, the junction contained 4 bases not matched to a gene. The CDR3 is 14 residues long. The CDR3 spells CASIPTSGEETQYF. The CDR3 bases are TGTGCCAGCATCCCGACTAGCGGGGAAGAGACCCAGTACTTC.

V is TRBV7-9 and J is TRBJ2-1; 10 bases agree with TRBD1. Germline V gene data show CDR1 as SEHNR and CDR2 as FQNEAQ (reference sequence). After removal of 5 bases from V and 6 bases from J, the junction contained 10 bases not matched to a gene. This CDR3 has 16 amino acids. CDR3 bases: TGTGCCAGCAGCACCCGTCCCGGGACAGGGGTCAATGAGCAGTTCTTC. Translating gives CASSTRPGTGVNEQFF. The complete variable domain, with remaining parts taken from reference TRBV7-9 and TRBJ2-1, reads DTGVSQNPRHKITKRGQNVTFRCDPISEHNRLYWYRQTLGQGPEFLTYFQNEAQLEKSRLLSDRFSAERPKGSFSTLEIQRTEQGDSAMYLCASSTRPGTGVNEQFFGPGTRLTVL.

The V gene is TRBV24-1, the J gene TRBJ2-5; 14 bases are a match to TRBD2. Trimming removed 3 bases from V and 10 bases from J; junction bases left unmatched: 6. Germline CDR1 KGHDR, CDR2 SFDVKD. The CDR3 sequence is 15 residues long. This CDR3 reads CATSDPRLAGGIQYF. As DNA, the CDR3 is TGTGCCACCAGTGATCCCCGACTAGCGGGGGGGATCCAGTACTTC.

The chain links TRBV19 to TRBJ1-2, with TRBD1 identical over 12 bases. The CDR3 runs to 16 residues. J gave up 4 bases and V 3 bases, and 6 bases lay outside the gene matches. The germline V gene encodes CDR1 LNHDA and CDR2 SQIVND (reference sequence). The DNA of the CDR3 is TGTGCCAGTAGTATCGCCGGGACAGGGGGCTTCTATGGCTACACCTTC. Protein product: CASSIAGTGGFYGYTF.

V and J are TRBV4-1 and TRBJ1-4, with 7 bases lining up with TRBD1. The germline V gene has CDR1 MGHRA and CDR2 YSYEKL. The ends lost 3 bases at V and 4 bases at J; junction bases unmatched: 8. The CDR3 contains 16 residues. The CDR3: CASSQATGAVNEKLFF. The CDR3 bases are TGCGCCAGCAGCCAGGCCACAGGGGCGGTTAATGAAAAACTGTTTTTT.

This chain links TRBV12-3 or TRBV12-4 with TRBJ2-7; tentatively, D is TRBD1 (5 bases). The CDR3 spans 13 residues. V was trimmed by 3 bases and J by 5 bases, leaving 11 bases between them. CDR3 region: CASSLTVTNEQYF. The CDR3 nucleotides are TGTGCCAGCAGTTTGACAGTTACGAACGAGCAGTACTTC.

This clone has just one count. The genes are TRBV5-5 and TRBJ2-7; D is unresolved. V was clipped by 5 bases and J by 0 bases, with 12 bases between them. From germline, CDR1 is SGHKS and CDR2 YYEKEE (reference sequence). The length of the CDR3 is 14 residues. CDR3: CASSRDPSSYEQYF. As DNA, the CDR3 is TGTGCCAGCAGTCGTGATCCGAGCTCCTACGAGCAGTACTTC.

The J gene is TRBJ1-1, the V gene TRBV5-1; D is perhaps TRBD1 (6 bases). Deletions cut 2 bases from V and 1 base from J, with 12 bases between. This CDR3 has 15 amino acids. CDR1 and CDR2 (germline): SGHRS, YFSETQ. The CDR3 DNA follows: TGCGCCAGCAGCTTACAGGGCGCAGGGAACACTGAAGCTTTCTTT. Its translation: CASSLQGAGNTEAFF.

This chain links TRBV10-3 with TRBJ2-7, with 10 bases aligning to TRBD2. The germline V gene has CDR1 ENHRY and CDR2 SYGVKD. The V and J ends lost 0 bases and 2 bases, in that order; junction bases with no gene match: 7. The CDR3 is 17 amino acids. CDR3 sequence: CAISESLAGATPYEQYF. The CDR3, as DNA: TGTGCCATCAGTGAGTCCCTAGCGGGGGCCACTCCCTACGAGCAGTACTTC.

The V and J genes are TRBV5-1 and TRBJ2-5, with 7 positions matching TRBD1. The CDR3 length is 15 residues. Germline loops: CDR1 SGHRS, CDR2 YFSETQ. After removal of 4 bases from V and 3 bases from J, the junction contained 9 bases not matched to a gene. CDR3 DNA sequence: TGCGCCAGCAGCGATAGACAGGGTGGTAAAGAGACCCAGTACTTC. This gives the protein CASSDRQGGKETQYF.

The chain has TRBV7-9 and TRBJ1-2; 10 bases map to TRBD1. With 4 bases clipped from V and 4 bases from J, the junction kept 3 bases outside the gene matches. Germline CDR1 is SEHNR and CDR2 is FQNEAQ (reference sequence). The CDR3 runs 14 residues. The CDR3 is CASSSTGGLYGYTF. The DNA of the CDR3 is TGTGCCAGCAGCTCGACAGGGGGCCTCTATGGCTACACCTTC.

The J gene is TRBJ1-4, the V gene TRBV19; D gene ambiguous. The V gene lost 7 bases and the J gene lost 4 bases, with 16 bases spanning the gap. The germline V gene has CDR1 LNHDA and CDR2 SQIVND (reference sequence). The CDR3 has 15 residues. Here the CDR3 DNA reads TGTGCCAGTACCACCAAATGGACTGATAATGAAAAACTGTTTTTT. The encoded protein is CASTTKWTDNEKLFF. Full variable domain (outside the CDR3, taken from reference TRBV19 and TRBJ1-4): DGGITQSPKYLFRKEGQNVTLSCEQNLNHDAMYWYRQDPGQGLRLIYYSQIVNDFQKGDIAEGYSVSREKKESFPLTVTSAQKNPTAFYLCASTTKWTDNEKLFFGSGTQLSVL.

The chain couples TRBV7-9 to TRBJ1-3, with D maybe TRBD1 (5 bases). CDR1 and CDR2 from the germline V gene are SEHNR and FQNEAQ (reference sequence). V was clipped by 3 bases and J by 8 bases, with 11 bases between them. The CDR3 spans 13 residues. The CDR3 spells CASSFLQAYTIYF. The CDR3 DNA sequence: TGTGCCAGCAGCTTCTTACAGGCTTACACCATATATTTT. The complete variable domain, with remaining parts taken from reference TRBV7-9 and TRBJ1-3, reads DTGVSQNPRHKITKRGQNVTFRCDPISEHNRLYWYRQTLGQGPEFLTYFQNEAQLEKSRLLSDRFSAERPKGSFSTLEIQRTEQGDSAMYLCASSFLQAYTIYFGEGSWLTVV.

The chain links TRBV30 to TRBJ2-1, with no clear D. V was cut by 6 bases and J by 4 bases, with 7 bases left in between. Germline V gene sequence: CDR1 GTSNPN, CDR2 SVGIG (reference sequence). The CDR3 contains 11 residues. CDR3 region: CACLQYNEQFF. CDR3 bases: TGTGCCTGCCTGCAGTACAATGAGCAGTTCTTC. The variable domain in full, with the rest retrieved from reference TRBV30 and TRBJ2-1, is SQTIHQWPATLVQPVGSPLSLECTVEGTSNPNLYWYRQAAGRGLQLLFYSVGIGQISSEVPQNLSASRPQDRQFILSSKKLLLSDSGFYLCACLQYNEQFFGPGTRLTVL.

This clone was seen once. The chain uses TRBV7-8 and TRBJ2-7; TRBD2 is a possible D gene (7 bases). The CDR3 sequence is 13 residues long. V dropped 5 bases and J dropped 6 bases, with 14 bases sitting between them. Germline V gives CDR1 SGHVS, CDR2 FQNEAQ. The CDR3, as DNA: TGTGCCAGCAGCCCAGGGGCGGGGGTCGAGCAGTACTTC. Translation: CASSPGAGVEQYF.

In this sample, this clone turned up a few times. The genes are TRBV5-1 and TRBJ2-5, with D tentatively TRBD2 (6 bases). The CDR3 contains 13 residues. Germline V gene data show CDR1 as SGHRS and CDR2 as YFSETQ. V lost 3 bases, J lost 6 bases, and 12 bases lay in between. CDR3: CASSSGTGKTQYF. The DNA of the CDR3 is TGCGCCAGCAGCTCTGGGACTGGCAAGACCCAGTACTTC. Based on the CDR3 plus reference TRBV5-1 and TRBJ2-5, the full variable domain is KAGVTQTPRYLIKTRGQQVTLSCSPISGHRSVSWYQQTPGQGLQFLFEYFSETQRNKGNFPGRFSGRQFSNSRSEMNVSTLELGDSALYLCASSSGTGKTQYFGPGTRLLVL.

V usage is TRBV12-3 or TRBV12-4 and J usage is TRBJ1-3; TRBD1 matches 9 bases. Losses at the gene ends were 1 base for V and 15 bases for J; bases not matched to a gene: 7. The CDR3 loop spans 13 amino acids. CDR3 coding DNA: TGTGCCAGCAGTTTAGGATCTAGGACAGGGGCATATTTT. Translated: CASSLGSRTGAYF.

V is TRBV12-3 or TRBV12-4 and J is TRBJ1-5; D call uncertain. V was cut by 1 base and J by 5 bases, with 6 bases left in between. The CDR3 spans 13 residues. The CDR3 reads CASSLVGDQPQHF. In DNA, the CDR3 is TGTGCCAGCAGTTTAGTGGGAGATCAGCCCCAGCATTTT.

The chain joins TRBV12-5 to TRBJ2-1; 9 bases map to TRBD1. CDR3 length equals 12 residues. Trimming cost V 10 bases and J 5 bases; bases outside gene matches: 3. The germline gives CDR1 LGHNT, CDR2 FRNRAP. The CDR3 DNA reads as TGTGCTACGACAGGGGGGAACAATGAGCAGTTCTTC. Translated, it gives CATTGGNNEQFF.

The CDR3 DNA reads as TGCGCCAGCAGCCACCGAAAGACAGGGGGAAGTGACAATGAGCAGTTCTTC. It specifies CASSHRKTGGSDNEQFF. This rearrangement joins TRBV4-1 to TRBJ2-1; 9 nucleotides line up with TRBD1. CDR1 and CDR2 from the germline V gene are MGHRA and YSYEKL. The junction had 11 bases not matched to a gene; V was cut back by 3 bases and J by 5 bases. The CDR3 is made up of 17 amino acids.